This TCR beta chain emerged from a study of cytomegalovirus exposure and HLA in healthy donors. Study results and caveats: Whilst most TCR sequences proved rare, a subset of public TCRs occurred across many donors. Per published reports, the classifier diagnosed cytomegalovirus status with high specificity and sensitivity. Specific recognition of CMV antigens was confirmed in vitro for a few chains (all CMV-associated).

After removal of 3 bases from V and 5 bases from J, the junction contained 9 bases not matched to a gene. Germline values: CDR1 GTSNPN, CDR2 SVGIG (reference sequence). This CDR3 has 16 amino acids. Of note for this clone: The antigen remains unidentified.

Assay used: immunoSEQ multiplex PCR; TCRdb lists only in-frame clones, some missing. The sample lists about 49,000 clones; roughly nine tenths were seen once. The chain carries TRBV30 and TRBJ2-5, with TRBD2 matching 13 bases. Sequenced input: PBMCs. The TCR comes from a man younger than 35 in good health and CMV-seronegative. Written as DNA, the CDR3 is TGTGCCTGGAGCGCTACACTAGCGGGAGGGATGGAGACCCAGTACTTC. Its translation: CAWSATLAGGMETQYF.